Listed below are T cell receptor beta chains from one sample, sequenced in a study of T cells after yellow fever vaccination. TCRdb called the 5' RACE reads again in MiXCR, with one record for every CDR3 protein. This table has about 230,000 distinct CDR3 sequences, 6.7% appearing once. Material: CD4+ T cells sorted from PBMCs, obtained on the day of the yellow fever booster vaccination. The receptors originated from a man aged 30 to 39 who received the YFV17D yellow fever vaccine. Each CDR3 is given with its conserved first and last residue. D genes are given only for firm matches. Part of the rows lack a size; the others show once, few, many or a class for expanded clones.

clone_size j_call v_call d_call cdr3_aa cdr3_nt
few TRBJ1-4 TRBV7-9 NA CASSPGEKLFF TGTGCCAGCAGTCCAGGGGAAAAACTGTTTTTT
NA TRBJ2-7 TRBV20-1 TRBD2 CSARTALAGGNYEQYF TGCAGTGCTAGAACGGCGCTAGCGGGGGGGAATTACGAGCAGTACTTC
NA TRBJ1-5 TRBV5-5 TRBD1 CASSLTGTDSNQPQHF TGTGCCAGCAGCTTGACGGGGACAGATAGCAATCAGCCCCAGCATTTT
many TRBJ1-2 TRBV6-2/TRBV6-3 NA CASKVEGSYGYTF TGTGCCAGCAAAGTCGAGGGAAGCTATGGCTACACCTTC
many TRBJ1-1 TRBV5-1 NA CASSLGGLDTEAFF TGCGCCAGCAGCTTGGGGGGTTTGGACACTGAAGCTTTCTTT
NA TRBJ1-6 TRBV6-5 NA CASRPPGQNNSPLHF TGTGCCAGCAGGCCGCCAGGACAGAATAATTCACCCCTCCACTTT
few TRBJ2-1 TRBV4-3 NA CASSQEVSNEQFF TGCGCCAGCAGCCAAGAGGTTTCGAATGAGCAGTTCTTC
few TRBJ1-2 TRBV4-2 NA CASSQDRQPNYGYTF TGTGCCAGCAGCCAAGATAGACAGCCTAACTATGGCTACACCTTC
few TRBJ2-5 TRBV20-1 NA CSARIPGRVAETQYF TGCAGTGCTAGAATCCCTGGCAGGGTCGCAGAGACCCAGTACTTC
NA TRBJ2-7 TRBV7-2 NA CASSPLTYEQYF TGTGCCAGCAGCCCCTTAACCTACGAGCAGTACTTC
NA TRBJ1-2 TRBV5-1 NA CASSLVQAGSYGYNF TGCGCCAGCAGCTTGGTACAGGCGGGCTCGTATGGCTACAACTTC
many TRBJ2-7 TRBV27 NA CASSPPTWAGHEQYF TGTGCCAGCAGCCCCCCCACATGGGCCGGTCACGAGCAGTACTTC
many TRBJ2-3 TRBV12-3/TRBV12-4 NA CASSPDITDTQYF TGTGCCAGCAGTCCGGACATCACAGATACGCAGTATTTT
few TRBJ2-5 TRBV6-2/TRBV6-3 TRBD1 CASTYNLRDREETQYF TGTGCCAGCACCTACAATCTTCGGGACAGGGAAGAGACCCAGTACTTC
few TRBJ2-3 TRBV5-1 TRBD2 CASSPLAGMDTQYF TGCGCCAGCAGCCCACTAGCGGGTATGGATACGCAGTATTTT
NA TRBJ2-1 TRBV7-2 NA CASSGYGGYNEQFF TGTGCCAGCAGCGGGTATGGGGGATACAATGAGCAGTTCTTC
NA TRBJ1-2 TRBV7-2 NA CASSLAGSPYGYTF TGTGCCAGCAGCTTAGCGGGGAGTCCATATGGCTACACCTTC
many TRBJ2-7 TRBV18 NA CASSHRTYEQYF TGTGCCAGCTCACACAGAACCTACGAGCAGTACTTC
few TRBJ2-1 TRBV5-6 TRBD2 CASSAPGLAIVYNEQFF TGTGCCAGCAGCGCGCCGGGACTAGCTATAGTTTACAATGAGCAGTTCTTC